This entry features one TCR beta chain sequence. Its antigen is undetermined. The data are from a study of regulatory T cells in long-lasting Graves disease. General study results and limits: Persistent disease was characterized by preferential usage of TRBV28, TRBJ1-2 and TRBJ2-5.

Regarding time point: newly diagnosed GD, antithyroid drugs for less than 3 months. The TCR library used RNA extracted from PBMCs. The patient group derived from an endocrinology department in Xi'an, China. Germline V gene data show CDR1 as SGHRS and CDR2 as YFSETQ. The CDR3 consists of 15 residues. Trimming pared 0 bases from V and 4 bases from J, leaving 11 bases between. For TCR beta, libraries came from iRepertoire HTBI primers and Arm-PCR of CDR3 regions. TCRdb independently ran MiXCR on the multiplex PCR reads; one entry per CDR3 protein. This sample has about 560,000 distinct CDR3 sequences, with around 16% found just once. The sample also formed part of further work on T cells in Graves' hyperthyroidism and ophthalmopathy.

The sample consisted of peripheral blood mononuclear cells (PBMCs), taken at new diagnosis, from a patient treated with antithyroid drugs. This sequence originates from a man between 18 and 35 years old with Graves disease. V usage is TRBV5-1 and J usage is TRBJ1-3, with D unresolved. CDR3 nucleotide sequence: TGCGCCAGCAGCTTGGAATTTGGGTTCGGAAACACCATATATTTT. Residues: CASSLEFGFGNTIYF.